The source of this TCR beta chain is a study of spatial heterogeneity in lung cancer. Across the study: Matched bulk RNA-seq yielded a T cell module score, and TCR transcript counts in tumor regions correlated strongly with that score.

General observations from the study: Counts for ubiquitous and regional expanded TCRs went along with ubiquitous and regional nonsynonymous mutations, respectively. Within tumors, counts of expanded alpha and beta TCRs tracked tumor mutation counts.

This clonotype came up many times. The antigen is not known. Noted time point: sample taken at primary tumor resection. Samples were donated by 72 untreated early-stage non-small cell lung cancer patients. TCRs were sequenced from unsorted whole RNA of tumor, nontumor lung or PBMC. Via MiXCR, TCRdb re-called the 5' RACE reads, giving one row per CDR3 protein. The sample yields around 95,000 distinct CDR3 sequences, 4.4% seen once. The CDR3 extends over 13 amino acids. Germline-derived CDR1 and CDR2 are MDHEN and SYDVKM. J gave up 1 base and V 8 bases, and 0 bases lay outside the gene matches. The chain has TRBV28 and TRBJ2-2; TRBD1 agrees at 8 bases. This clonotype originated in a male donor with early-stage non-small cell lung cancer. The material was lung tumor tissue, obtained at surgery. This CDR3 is CASGTGNTGELFF. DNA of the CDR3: TGTGCCAGCGGGACAGGGAACACCGGGGAGCTGTTTTTT.